The clone carrying this T cell receptor beta chain was detected ten times or more. Its specificity is not known. Mismatch with germline at one junction end may stem from a read error. The source of the sample is a study of identical twins. Study-wide results and caveats: Without tracking the same donors, conclusions rested on cross-sectional statistical analysis. It was possible that invariant MAIT and iNKT cells partly confounded the zero-insertion analyses. Beta out-of-frame twin sharing showed a weaker excess. Modelling approaches yielded underestimates of out-of-frame TCR alpha sharing between monozygotic twins.

In TCRdb, the 5' RACE reads were re-called with MiXCR into one record per CDR3 protein. The sample has some 900,000 distinct CDR3 sequences, 9% to 15% seen once. This CDR3 is 12 amino acids long. These same records also appear under a second study, on yellow fever vaccine responses in identical twins.

This clonotype originated in a woman in her late teens or twenties in good health. The chain joins TRBV12-3 or TRBV12-4 to TRBJ2-2; a possible D gene is TRBD2 (6 bases). Material for sequencing was PBMCs. The CDR3 sequence: CASSFVGGKLFF. As DNA, the CDR3 is TGTGCCAGCAGTTTTGTAGGCGGGAAGCTGTTTTTT.